Listed here are 6 T cell receptor beta chains from one sample, sequenced in a study of post-analysis software for immune sequencing data. Overall study findings and caveats: Roughly 5 TRBV segments, TRBV5-6, TRBV5-1 and TRBV20-1 among them, were found more frequent in patients than controls.

The TCR beta cDNA libraries contained unique molecular identifiers. TCRdb recomputed calls from the PCR reads with MiXCR, one row per CDR3 protein. The sample has roughly 200,000 distinct CDR3 sequences; approximately 30% are singletons. No antigen is known for these receptors. The sample comprised blood. The receptors shown here come from a girl under 18 with multiple sclerosis.

This sequence joins TRBV19 and TRBJ2-5; a possible D gene is TRBD2 (5 bases). Germline CDR1 is LNHDA and CDR2 is SQIVND (reference sequence). V lost 2 bases and J 5 bases, leaving 18 bases between the germline ends. The CDR3 spans 16 residues. CDR3 residues: CASSISGLQRGETQYF. The CDR3 coding sequence is TGTGCCAGTAGTATATCCGGCCTCCAGAGAGGGGAGACCCAGTACTTC.

The chain combines TRBV3-1 with TRBJ2-1; 14 bases map to TRBD2. The length of the CDR3 is 17 residues. Germline V lookup: CDR1 LGHDT, CDR2 YNNKEL (reference sequence). The V segment lost 4 bases and the J segment 10 bases; nucleotides outside the gene matches: 12. CDR3 coding DNA: TGTGCCAGCAGCCGGGGACTAGCGGGAGTAAAAGCCTACGAGCAGTTCTTC. This sequence encodes CASSRGLAGVKAYEQFF.

This rearrangement joins TRBV5-1 to TRBJ1-2, with D perhaps matching TRBD1 (6 bases). Germline-derived CDR1 and CDR2 are SGHRS and YFSETQ. This CDR3 comprises 14 residues. V shed 3 bases and J shed 7 bases, with 16 bases lying between them. CDR3 residues: CASSSGRGPVGYTF. The CDR3 DNA follows: TGCGCCAGCAGCTCGGGCAGGGGTCCGGTTGGCTACACCTTC.

This chain links TRBV12-3 or TRBV12-4 with TRBJ2-5; TRBD2 is a possible D gene (6 bases). The CDR3 has 13 amino acids. V lost 6 bases, J lost 2 bases, and 10 bases lay in between. CDR3: CASRRGTQETQYF. In nucleotides, the CDR3 is TGTGCCAGCAGGCGGGGAACTCAAGAGACCCAGTACTTC.

This clonotype was detected ten times or more. The V call is TRBV4-1, the J call TRBJ2-1, with TRBD1 matching 7 bases. Germline V lookup: CDR1 MGHRA, CDR2 YSYEKL. V dropped 4 bases and J dropped 13; count of bases not matched to a gene: 13. CDR3 length: 14 amino acids. The CDR3 is CASSLTGQPNRQFF. In nucleotides, the CDR3 is TGCGCCAGCAGCCTAACGGGACAGCCAAATCGACAGTTCTTC.

There are many counts of this clonotype. This sequence joins TRBV28 and TRBJ2-3; the match to TRBD1 covers 7 bases. The CDR3 loop spans 16 amino acids. After removal of 7 bases from V and 5 bases from J, the junction contained 15 bases not matched to a gene. Germline CDR1 and CDR2: MDHEN and SYDVKM. CDR3 in DNA: TGTGCCAGCACCCGGCAGACAGGGTTCTCTGAAGATACGCAGTATTTT. This encodes CASTRQTGFSEDTQYF.